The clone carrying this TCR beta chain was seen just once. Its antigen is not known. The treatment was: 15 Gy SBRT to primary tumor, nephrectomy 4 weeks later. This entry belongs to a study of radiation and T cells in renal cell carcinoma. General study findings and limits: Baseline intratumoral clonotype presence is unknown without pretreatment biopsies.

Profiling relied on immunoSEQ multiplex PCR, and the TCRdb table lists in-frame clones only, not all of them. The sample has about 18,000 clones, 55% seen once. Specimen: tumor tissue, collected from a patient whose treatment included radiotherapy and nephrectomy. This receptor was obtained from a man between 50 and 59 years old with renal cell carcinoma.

This chain's CDR3 is CASSQDPVRGTGELFF. The CDR3 region has the DNA TGCGCCAGCAGCCAAGATCCGGTCAGAGGCACCGGGGAGCTGTTTTTT. The chain links TRBV4-1 to TRBJ2-2, with D unclear. Looked up from germline, CDR1 is MGHRA and CDR2 is YSYEKL. V gave up 0 bases and J gave up 4 bases, with 12 bases separating them. The CDR3 runs 16 residues.